One and the same sample provided the 9 T cell receptor beta chains below, sequenced in a study of cytomegalovirus exposure and HLA in healthy donors. PCR was performed using 60 Vbeta and 13 Jbeta primers. The method was immunoSEQ multiplex PCR; TCRdb's version includes in-frame clones alone and lacks a portion of them. There are roughly 190,000 clones in the sample; roughly 81% occur only once, and around 3.2% lies in the top ten. The material sequenced was PBMCs. The receptors originated from a woman aged 25 to 39 in good health and CMV-seropositive.

The chain couples TRBV19 to TRBJ2-2; 7 bases fit TRBD1. The germline CDR1 and CDR2 sequences are LNHDA and SQIVND (reference sequence). J was trimmed by 3 bases and V by 8 bases; bases with no gene match: 12. CDR3 length: 16 amino acids. In DNA, the CDR3 is TGTGCCAGTCATATCTCACAGGGGTCGGACACCGGGGAGCTGTTTTTT. Translating gives CASHISQGSDTGELFF.

The genes are TRBV27 and TRBJ2-7, with 7 nucleotides matching TRBD2. Trimming at V came to 3 bases and at J to 0 bases, leaving 5 bases not matched to a gene. This CDR3 has 15 amino acids. In germline, CDR1 is MNHEY, CDR2 SMNVEV (reference sequence). The CDR3 reads CASSFTTSSSYEQYF. The CDR3 nucleotides read TGTGCCAGCAGTTTCACGACTAGCAGCTCCTACGAGCAGTACTTC.

This clone was observed a few times. The CDR3 nucleotides read TGTGCCAGCTCAGGGGGCCCGAACACTGAAGCTTTCTTT. Translated: CASSGGPNTEAFF. This sequence joins TRBV18 and TRBJ1-1, with D perhaps TRBD1 (6 bases). The CDR3 runs 13 residues. The V gene lost 5 bases and the J gene lost 1 base, with 8 bases spanning the gap. The germline V gene has CDR1 KGHSH and CDR2 LQKENI.

This clone turned up a few times. The V and J genes are TRBV11-2 and TRBJ2-1; D is perhaps TRBD2 (6 bases). The V end was cut by 5 bases, the J end by 11 bases, with 16 bases between. Germline V lookup: CDR1 SGHAT, CDR2 FQNNGV. The CDR3 is 13 residues long. CDR3 nucleotides: TGTGCCAGCAGCAGGGACTTCCTAATGAAGCAGTTCTTC. Amino acids: CASSRDFLMKQFF.

V usage is TRBV25-1 and J usage is TRBJ2-5; maybe TRBD2 (5 bases). The DNA end favors TRBJ2-7, so the J call may be wrong. CDR3 length: 11 amino acids. CDR1 and CDR2 from the germline V gene are MGHDK and SYGVNS. The CDR3 is CASREAYEQYF. CDR3 in DNA: TGTGCCAGCAGGGAGGCCTACGAGCAGTACTTC.

This clone was detected once. The chain combines TRBV15 with TRBJ1-2, with D hard to call. Per germline, CDR1 LNHNV and CDR2 YYDKDF (reference sequence). The ends were cut back, 4 bases at V and 6 bases at J, with 15 bases in the middle. The CDR3 covers 14 residues. CDR3: CATSIFRVMNGYTF. As DNA, the CDR3 is TGTGCCACCAGCATTTTCCGGGTCATGAATGGCTACACCTTC.

This clone has only a few counts. The sample holds other DNA sequences that translate to the same CDR3. V is TRBV7-2 and J is TRBJ1-3; no clear D gene. Germline V gives CDR1 SGHTA, CDR2 FQGNSA. V lost 8 bases and J lost 0, with 8 bases in between. CDR3 length: 13 amino acids. The CDR3 sequence is CASATNSGNTIYF. The CDR3 region has the DNA TGTGCCAGCGCCACTAACTCTGGAAACACCATATATTTT.

V and J are TRBV15 and TRBJ2-1, with unresolved D. The germline CDR1 and CDR2 sequences are LNHNV and YYDKDF (reference sequence). This CDR3 comprises 13 residues. The V end lost 0 bases, the J end lost 8 bases, and 8 bases lay between the germline ends. Here the CDR3 reads CATSRDVVDEQFF. The CDR3 DNA follows: TGTGCCACCAGCAGAGATGTCGTAGATGAGCAGTTCTTC.

This clone showed up just a few times. The V and J genes are TRBV29-1 and TRBJ1-2; the match to TRBD1 covers 8 bases. CDR1 and CDR2 from the germline V gene are SQVTM and ANQGSEA. The CDR3 has 14 amino acids. The V and J ends lost 0 bases and 8 bases, in that order; junction bases with no gene match: 8. DNA of the CDR3: TGCAGCGTTGAAGAAGGGTGGACAGGGAAGGGCTACACCTTC. Translated: CSVEEGWTGKGYTF.